A selection of T cell receptor beta chains follows, all from one sample in a study of T-cell reconstitution after alpha-beta-depleted transplantation in children. A single record per CDR3 protein comes from TCRdb applying MiXCR to the PCR reads. The table has about 640,000 distinct CDR3 sequences, around 17% seen once. The sample consisted of PBMCs from the stem cell graft donor, taken from the stem cell graft. The source of these receptors is a human donor who donated a stem cell graft to a child with acute myeloid leukemia. Both conserved end residues are part of each CDR3. D genes are given only for firm matches. Size tells how often a clone was seen (once, few, many) or the class of an expanded clone, and some rows leave it out.

cdr3_aa | cdr3_nt | d_call | cdr3_length | j_call | v_call | clone_size
CASSRGQQNEQFF | TGTGCCAGCAGCCGGGGACAGCAGAATGAGCAGTTCTTC | TRBD1 | 13 | TRBJ2-1 | TRBV7-9 | NA
CASSYGQGKDEQYF | TGTGCCAGCAGCTATGGACAGGGGAAAGACGAGCAGTACTTC | TRBD1 | 14 | TRBJ2-7 | TRBV5-5 | many
CSAKQAGANVLTF | TGCAGTGCCAAACAAGCTGGGGCCAACGTCCTGACTTTC | NA | 13 | TRBJ2-6 | TRBV20-1 | NA
CASSPPGPSPLHF | TGTGCCAGCAGTCCGCCGGGCCCTTCACCCCTCCACTTT | NA | 13 | TRBJ1-6 | TRBV6-6 | many
CASSLVGTGGDEKLFF | TGCGCCAGCAGCTTGGTCGGTACGGGAGGGGATGAAAAACTGTTTTTT | NA | 16 | TRBJ1-4 | TRBV5-1 | few
CAISPGQGRRSEQYF | TGTGCCATCAGCCCTGGACAGGGGAGAAGGAGCGAGCAGTACTTC | TRBD1 | 15 | TRBJ2-7 | TRBV10-3 | many
CASSKYSGGEGTQYF | TGTGCCAGCAGCAAATATAGCGGGGGCGAGGGGACCCAGTACTTC | TRBD2 | 15 | TRBJ2-5 | TRBV6-5 | many
CASSLSFGQGSTDTQYF | TGTGCCAGCAGTTTATCCTTCGGACAGGGTAGCACAGATACGCAGTATTTT | TRBD1 | 17 | TRBJ2-3 | TRBV28 | few
CSVEGDRGKEKLFF | TGCAGCGTTGAAGGGGACAGGGGGAAAGAAAAACTGTTTTTT | TRBD1 | 14 | TRBJ1-4 | TRBV29-1 | many
CASSRWGNGELFF | TGTGCCAGCAGTCGTTGGGGAAACGGGGAGCTGTTTTTT | NA | 13 | TRBJ2-2 | TRBV2 | NA
CASSLRGTPVDEQFF | TGTGCCAGCAGTCTACGAGGGACTCCCGTCGATGAGCAGTTCTTC | NA | 15 | TRBJ2-1 | TRBV27 | few
CASKVSVRYTF | TGTGCCAGCAAAGTCAGTGTTCGCTACACCTTC | NA | 11 | TRBJ1-2 | TRBV12-3/TRBV12-4 | many
CSVGSGGTDTQYF | TGCAGCGTTGGTTCGGGGGGCACAGATACGCAGTATTTT | NA | 13 | TRBJ2-3 | TRBV29-1 | many
CSARGASGGLNEQFF | TGCAGTGCTAGGGGTGCTAGCGGGGGGTTAAATGAGCAGTTCTTC | TRBD2 | 15 | TRBJ2-1 | TRBV20-1 | few
CATRTGVDTGELFF | TGTGCCACGCGGACAGGGGTGGACACCGGGGAGCTGTTTTTT | TRBD1 | 14 | TRBJ2-2 | TRBV24-1 | few
CASSQEGREGSGANVLTF | TGCGCCAGCAGCCAAGAAGGCAGGGAGGGATCTGGGGCCAACGTCCTGACTTTC | TRBD2 | 18 | TRBJ2-6 | TRBV4-3 | many
CATSRDYGGEETQYF | TGTGCCACCAGCAGAGATTATGGCGGGGAAGAGACCCAGTACTTC | NA | 15 | TRBJ2-5 | TRBV15 | few
CSARGLGGKNEKLFF | TGCAGTGCTAGAGGGTTGGGGGGGAAAAATGAAAAACTGTTTTTT | NA | 15 | TRBJ1-4 | TRBV20-1 | NA
CASSLAMTGGTEAFF | TGTGCCAGCAGCTTGGCTATGACAGGGGGGACTGAAGCTTTCTTT | TRBD1 | 15 | TRBJ1-1 | TRBV5-5 | NA
CASSRSISRDITNQPQHF | TGTGCCAGCAGCCGATCAATCTCACGGGACATCACCAATCAGCCCCAGCATTTT | NA | 18 | TRBJ1-5 | TRBV16 | NA
CASSPGVGGSGELFF | TGTGCCAGCAGCCCCGGTGTGGGGGGGTCCGGGGAGCTGTTTTTT | TRBD2 | 15 | TRBJ2-2 | TRBV12-3/TRBV12-4 | NA
CASTVQGGQETQYF | TGTGCCAGCACGGTCCAGGGGGGTCAAGAGACCCAGTACTTC | NA | 14 | TRBJ2-5 | TRBV2 | NA
CSAPVYQETQYF | TGCAGTGCTCCAGTGTACCAAGAGACCCAGTACTTC | NA | 12 | TRBJ2-5 | TRBV20-1 | many
CATRAGSQPQHF | TGTGCCACCAGGGCCGGAAGTCAGCCCCAGCATTTT | NA | 12 | TRBJ1-5 | TRBV15 | many
CASSLGGTNSPLHF | TGTGCCAGCAGCTTGGGCGGAACAAATTCACCCCTCCACTTT | NA | 14 | TRBJ1-6 | TRBV7-9 | NA
CSADPLGLAVTDTQYF | TGCAGTGCTGACCCCCTAGGACTAGCAGTTACAGATACGCAGTATTTT | TRBD2 | 16 | TRBJ2-3 | TRBV20-1 | many
CASRGQQAFF | TGTGCCAGCAGAGGACAGCAAGCTTTCTTT | NA | 10 | TRBJ1-1 | TRBV6-4 | few
CAISERGDGYTF | TGTGCCATCAGTGAGCGAGGGGACGGCTACACCTTC | NA | 12 | TRBJ1-2 | TRBV10-3 | NA
CSARKLAGEQFF | TGCAGTGCTAGAAAGCTAGCGGGGGAACAGTTCTTC | TRBD2 | 12 | TRBJ2-1 | TRBV20-1 | many
CSARWGGTDTQYF | TGCAGCGCCCGATGGGGTGGCACAGATACGCAGTATTTT | NA | 13 | TRBJ2-3 | TRBV20-1 | many
CASSNGPTGSYGYTF | TGTGCCAGCAGTAACGGGCCAACCGGGAGCTATGGCTACACCTTC | NA | 15 | TRBJ1-2 | TRBV6-5 | NA
CASSSPPGQEFLLLGNTIYF | TGTGCCAGCAGCTCGCCTCCGGGACAGGAATTCCTGTTACTTGGAAACACCATATATTTT | TRBD1 | 20 | TRBJ1-3 | TRBV7-9 | few
CASSLEAAPDTQYF | TGCGCCAGCAGCTTGGAGGCGGCGCCAGATACGCAGTATTTT | NA | 14 | TRBJ2-3 | TRBV5-1 | few
CAIGSAVDSYTF | TGTGCCATAGGGTCGGCGGTGGACAGCTACACCTTC | NA | 12 | TRBJ1-2 | TRBV10-3 | many
CSVEINRDTGELFF | TGCAGCGTTGAGATAAACAGGGACACCGGGGAGCTGTTTTTT | NA | 14 | TRBJ2-2 | TRBV29-1 | many
CATSGGQGAGYTF | TGTGCCACCAGTGGCGGACAGGGGGCTGGCTACACCTTC | TRBD1 | 13 | TRBJ1-2 | TRBV24-1 | many
CASSLSTGSDTEAFF | TGTGCCAGCAGCTTATCGACAGGGAGCGACACTGAAGCTTTCTTT | TRBD1 | 15 | TRBJ1-1 | TRBV7-9 | NA
CASSLAVATEAFF | TGCGCCAGCAGCTTGGCGGTGGCGACTGAAGCTTTCTTT | NA | 13 | TRBJ1-1 | TRBV5-1 | NA
CASSRTTARPNTEAFF | TGTGCCAGCAGTAGGACGACAGCACGCCCGAACACTGAAGCTTTCTTT | NA | 16 | TRBJ1-1 | TRBV6-2/TRBV6-3 | many
CASSREVGGAHNEQFF | TGTGCCAGCAGTCGCGAAGTCGGGGGGGCCCACAATGAGCAGTTCTTC | TRBD2 | 16 | TRBJ2-1 | TRBV12-3/TRBV12-4 | NA
CATSPRGFTEAFF | TGTGCCACCAGCCCTCGGGGTTTCACTGAAGCTTTCTTT | NA | 13 | TRBJ1-1 | TRBV15 | NA
CASSLALGHGQKNTEAFF | TGCGCCAGCAGCTTGGCTTTAGGTCACGGACAGAAGAACACTGAAGCTTTCTTT | NA | 18 | TRBJ1-1 | TRBV5-1 | NA
CASSLLYLGRTEAFF | TGTGCCAGCAGTTTACTATACCTAGGGAGAACTGAAGCTTTCTTT | NA | 15 | TRBJ1-1 | TRBV12-3/TRBV12-4 | many
CASSPWTSGGAADTQYF | TGTGCCAGCAGCCCGTGGACTAGCGGGGGGGCGGCAGATACGCAGTATTTT | TRBD2 | 17 | TRBJ2-3 | TRBV11-2 | few
CASQVYSNQPQHF | TGTGCCAGCCAGGTTTATAGCAATCAGCCCCAGCATTTT | NA | 13 | TRBJ1-5 | TRBV6-6 | few
CASILGLPWDTQYF | TGTGCCAGCATTCTAGGACTACCTTGGGATACGCAGTATTTT | NA | 14 | TRBJ2-3 | TRBV12-3/TRBV12-4 | NA
CASSPTKGYTGELFF | TGTGCCAGCAGTCCCACGAAAGGGTACACCGGGGAGCTGTTTTTT | NA | 15 | TRBJ2-2 | TRBV12-3/TRBV12-4 | few
CSVGGLSETQYF | TGCAGCGTTGGGGGACTGAGCGAGACCCAGTACTTC | NA | 12 | TRBJ2-5 | TRBV29-1 | NA
CATSAPGGYNQPQHF | TGTGCCACCAGTGCGCCGGGAGGATACAATCAGCCCCAGCATTTT | NA | 15 | TRBJ1-5 | TRBV24-1 | NA
CASSLVGGGGKATDTQYF | TGCGCCAGCAGCTTGGTCGGTGGCGGGGGTAAGGCCACAGATACGCAGTATTTT | TRBD2 | 18 | TRBJ2-3 | TRBV5-1 | NA
CASSPRTSGGGEQFF | TGTGCCAGCAGCCCCCGGACTAGCGGGGGGGGTGAGCAGTTCTTC | TRBD2 | 15 | TRBJ2-1 | TRBV12-3/TRBV12-4 | many
CASSKRPGQDTEAFF | TGTGCCAGCAGCAAGAGACCGGGACAGGACACTGAAGCTTTCTTT | TRBD1 | 15 | TRBJ1-1 | TRBV7-2 | many
CASTPSLGQGLNEQFF | TGTGCCAGCACCCCATCCCTGGGACAGGGGCTCAATGAGCAGTTCTTC | TRBD1 | 16 | TRBJ2-1 | TRBV7-2 | NA
CSVWTLLPLNTEAFF | TGCAGCGTTTGGACCCTTCTCCCACTGAACACTGAAGCTTTCTTT | NA | 15 | TRBJ1-1 | TRBV29-1 | many
CASRDGQVNTEAFF | TGTGCCAGCAGAGATGGACAGGTGAACACTGAAGCTTTCTTT | TRBD1 | 14 | TRBJ1-1 | TRBV12-3/TRBV12-4 | NA
CASASKGGPIYGYTF | TGTGCCAGCGCCTCCAAGGGGGGTCCTATTTATGGCTACACCTTC | NA | 15 | TRBJ1-2 | TRBV6-1 | NA
CASSQGERNTIYF | TGCGCCAGCAGCCAAGGGGAGAGAAACACCATATATTTT | NA | 13 | TRBJ1-3 | TRBV4-1 | many
CASSFLNGDYEQYF | TGTGCCAGCAGCTTCCTTAACGGGGACTACGAGCAGTACTTC | NA | 14 | TRBJ2-7 | TRBV7-2 | NA